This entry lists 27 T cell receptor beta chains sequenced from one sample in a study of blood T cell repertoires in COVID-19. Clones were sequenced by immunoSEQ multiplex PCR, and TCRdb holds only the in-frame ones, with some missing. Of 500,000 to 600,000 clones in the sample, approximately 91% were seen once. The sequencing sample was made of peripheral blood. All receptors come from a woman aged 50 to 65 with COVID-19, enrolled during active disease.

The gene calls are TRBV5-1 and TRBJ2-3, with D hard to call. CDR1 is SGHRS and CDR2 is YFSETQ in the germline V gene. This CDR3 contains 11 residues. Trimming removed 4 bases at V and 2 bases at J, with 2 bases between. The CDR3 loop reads CASSLTDTQYF. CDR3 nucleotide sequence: TGCGCCAGCAGCCTCACAGATACGCAGTATTTT.

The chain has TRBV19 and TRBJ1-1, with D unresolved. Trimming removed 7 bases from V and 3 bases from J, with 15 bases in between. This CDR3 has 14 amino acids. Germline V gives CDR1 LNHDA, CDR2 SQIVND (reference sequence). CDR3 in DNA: TGTGCCAGTATTCCCGCCCCGGGGTACACTGAAGCTTTCTTT. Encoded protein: CASIPAPGYTEAFF.

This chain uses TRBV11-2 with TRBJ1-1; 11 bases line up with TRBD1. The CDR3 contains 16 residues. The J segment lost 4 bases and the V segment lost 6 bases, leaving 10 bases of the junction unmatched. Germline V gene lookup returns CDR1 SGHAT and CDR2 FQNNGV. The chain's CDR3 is CASSPRPGQGGTEAFF. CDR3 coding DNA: TGTGCCAGCAGTCCTAGGCCGGGACAGGGGGGCACTGAAGCTTTCTTT. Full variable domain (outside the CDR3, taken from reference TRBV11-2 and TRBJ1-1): EAGVAQSPRYKIIEKRQSVAFWCNPISGHATLYWYQQILGQGPKLLIQFQNNGVVDDSQLPKDRFSAERLKGVDSTLKIQPAKLEDSAVYLCASSPRPGQGGTEAFFGQGTRLTVV.

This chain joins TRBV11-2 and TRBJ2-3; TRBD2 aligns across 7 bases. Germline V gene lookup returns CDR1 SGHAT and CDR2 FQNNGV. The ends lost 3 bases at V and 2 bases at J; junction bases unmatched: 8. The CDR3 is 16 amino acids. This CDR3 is CASSFLSGAITDTQYF. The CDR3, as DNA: TGTGCCAGCAGCTTCCTAAGCGGGGCAATCACAGATACGCAGTATTTT.

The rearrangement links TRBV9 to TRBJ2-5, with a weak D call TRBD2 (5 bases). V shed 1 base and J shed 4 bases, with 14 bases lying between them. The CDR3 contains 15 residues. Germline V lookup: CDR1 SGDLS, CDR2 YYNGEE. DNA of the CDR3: TGTGCCAGCAGCGTAATAGCCAACGAGGGAGAGACCCAGTACTTC. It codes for CASSVIANEGETQYF.

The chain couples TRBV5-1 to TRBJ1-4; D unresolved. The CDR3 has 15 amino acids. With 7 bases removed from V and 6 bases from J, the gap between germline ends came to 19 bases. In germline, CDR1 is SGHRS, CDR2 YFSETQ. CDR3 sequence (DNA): TGCGCCAGCGCCATATGGGCCGGTAGAGATGAAAAACTGTTTTTT. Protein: CASAIWAGRDEKLFF.

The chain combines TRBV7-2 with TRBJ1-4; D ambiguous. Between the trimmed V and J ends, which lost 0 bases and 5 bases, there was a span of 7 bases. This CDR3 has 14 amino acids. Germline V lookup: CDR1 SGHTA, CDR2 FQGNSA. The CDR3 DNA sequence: TGTGCCAGCAGCTTAGCAGGGAGGAATGAAAAACTGTTTTTT. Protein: CASSLAGRNEKLFF.

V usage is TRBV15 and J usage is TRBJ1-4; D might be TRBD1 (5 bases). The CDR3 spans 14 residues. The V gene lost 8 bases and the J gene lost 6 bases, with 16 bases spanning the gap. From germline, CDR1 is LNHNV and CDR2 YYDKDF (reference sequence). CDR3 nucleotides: TGTGCCACCCTCGTTCGGGGAGGGGATGAAAAACTGTTTTTT. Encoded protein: CATLVRGGDEKLFF.

The CDR3 DNA sequence: TGTGCCAGCAGTTTAACCGGGACACCCTATGGCTACACCTTC. Amino acid sequence: CASSLTGTPYGYTF. This chain links TRBV7-9 with TRBJ1-2, with D maybe TRBD1 (6 bases). CDR1 and CDR2 from the germline V gene are SEHNR and FQNEAQ (reference sequence). The V gene lost 6 bases and the J gene lost 4 bases, with 15 bases spanning the gap. CDR3 length: 14 amino acids.

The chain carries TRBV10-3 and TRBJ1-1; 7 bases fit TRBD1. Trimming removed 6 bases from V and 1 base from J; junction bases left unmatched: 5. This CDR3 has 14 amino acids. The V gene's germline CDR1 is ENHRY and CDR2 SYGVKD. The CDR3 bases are TGTGCCATCAGCCGGGACAGTAAGAACACTGAAGCTTTCTTT. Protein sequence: CAISRDSKNTEAFF.

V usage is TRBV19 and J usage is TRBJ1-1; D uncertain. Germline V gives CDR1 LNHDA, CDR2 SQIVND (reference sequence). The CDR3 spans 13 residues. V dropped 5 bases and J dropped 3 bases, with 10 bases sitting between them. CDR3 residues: CASSLQSDTEAFF. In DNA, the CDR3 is TGTGCCAGTAGTCTACAGTCTGACACTGAAGCTTTCTTT.

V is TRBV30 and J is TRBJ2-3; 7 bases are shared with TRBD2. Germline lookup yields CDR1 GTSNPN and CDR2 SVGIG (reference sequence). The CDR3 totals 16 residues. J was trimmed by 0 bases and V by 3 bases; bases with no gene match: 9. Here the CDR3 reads CAWRPWGRASTDTQYF. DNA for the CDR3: TGTGCCTGGAGACCCTGGGGGAGGGCTAGCACAGATACGCAGTATTTT.

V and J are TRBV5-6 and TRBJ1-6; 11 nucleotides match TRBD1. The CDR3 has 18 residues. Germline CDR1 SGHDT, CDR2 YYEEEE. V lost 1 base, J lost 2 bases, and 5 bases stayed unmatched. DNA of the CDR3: TGTGCCAGCAGCTTGCCCCCGGGACAGGGGGCCTATAATTCACCCCTCCACTTT. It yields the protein CASSLPPGQGAYNSPLHF.

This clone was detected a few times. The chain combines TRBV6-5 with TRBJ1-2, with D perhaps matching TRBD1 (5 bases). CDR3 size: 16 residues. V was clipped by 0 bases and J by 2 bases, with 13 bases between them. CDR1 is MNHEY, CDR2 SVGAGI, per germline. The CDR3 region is CASSYSIIRGNYGYTF. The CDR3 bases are TGTGCCAGCAGTTACTCGATTATCCGGGGGAACTATGGCTACACCTTC.

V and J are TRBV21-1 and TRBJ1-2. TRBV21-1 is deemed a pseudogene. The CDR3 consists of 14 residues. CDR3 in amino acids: CASSKSPGLNGYTF. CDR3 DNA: TGTGCCAGCAGCAAATCCCCGGGACTTAATGGCTACACCTTC.

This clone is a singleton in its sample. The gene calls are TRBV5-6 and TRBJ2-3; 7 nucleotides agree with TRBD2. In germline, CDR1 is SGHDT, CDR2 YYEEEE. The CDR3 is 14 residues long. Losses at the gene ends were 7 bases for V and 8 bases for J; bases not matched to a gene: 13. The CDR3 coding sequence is TGTGCCAGCGGCCTGGGCGGGGGAGTCGGTACGCAGTATTTT. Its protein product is CASGLGGGVGTQYF.

The CDR3 DNA sequence: TGTGCCAGCAGCCCGCTCGGGGGGGGCACAGATACGCAGTATTTT. It codes for CASSPLGGGTDTQYF. The chain links TRBV7-3 to TRBJ2-3, with 8 bases that match TRBD2. Germline V gene data show CDR1 as SGHTA and CDR2 as FQGTGA. The V gene end was trimmed by 5 bases and the J gene end by 1 base; junction bases not matched to a gene: 5. This CDR3 comprises 15 residues.

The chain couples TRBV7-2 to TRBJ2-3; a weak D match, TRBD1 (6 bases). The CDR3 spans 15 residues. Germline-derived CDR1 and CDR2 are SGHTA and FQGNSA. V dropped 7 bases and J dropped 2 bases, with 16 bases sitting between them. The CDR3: CASTQITGITDTQYF. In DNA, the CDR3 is TGTGCCAGCACCCAGATAACAGGGATCACAGATACGCAGTATTTT.

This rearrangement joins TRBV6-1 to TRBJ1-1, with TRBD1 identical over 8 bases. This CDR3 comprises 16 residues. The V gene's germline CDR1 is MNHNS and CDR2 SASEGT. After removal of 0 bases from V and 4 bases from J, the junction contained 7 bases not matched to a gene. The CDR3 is CASSEALGQGATEAFF. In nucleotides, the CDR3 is TGTGCCAGCAGTGAAGCGCTAGGGCAGGGGGCCACTGAAGCTTTCTTT.

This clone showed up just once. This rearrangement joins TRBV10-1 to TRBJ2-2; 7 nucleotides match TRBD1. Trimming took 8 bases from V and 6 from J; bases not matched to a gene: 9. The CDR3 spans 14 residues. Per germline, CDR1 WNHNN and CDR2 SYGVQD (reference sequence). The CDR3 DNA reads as TGCGCCAGCGCTAAGGGACAGTCTGCCGGGGAGCTGTTTTTT. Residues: CASAKGQSAGELFF.

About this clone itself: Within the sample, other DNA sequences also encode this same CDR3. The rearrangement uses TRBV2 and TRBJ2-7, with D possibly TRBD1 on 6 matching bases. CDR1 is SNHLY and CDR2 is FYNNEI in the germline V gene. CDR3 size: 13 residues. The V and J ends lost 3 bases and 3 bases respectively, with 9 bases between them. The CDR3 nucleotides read TGTGCCAGCAGTGAGAACAGGGACTACGAGCAGTACTTC. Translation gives CASSENRDYEQYF.

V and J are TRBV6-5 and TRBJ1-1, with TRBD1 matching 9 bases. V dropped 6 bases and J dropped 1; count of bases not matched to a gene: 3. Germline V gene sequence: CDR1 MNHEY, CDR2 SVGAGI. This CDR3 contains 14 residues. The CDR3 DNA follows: TGTGCCAGCAGGGACAGGGGTGGGAACACTGAAGCTTTCTTT. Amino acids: CASRDRGGNTEAFF.

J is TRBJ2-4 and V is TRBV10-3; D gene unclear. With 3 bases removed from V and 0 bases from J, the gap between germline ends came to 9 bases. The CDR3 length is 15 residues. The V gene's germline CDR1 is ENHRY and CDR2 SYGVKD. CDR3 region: CAISDFLVAKNIQYF. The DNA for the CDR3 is TGTGCCATCAGTGACTTCCTAGTAGCCAAAAACATTCAGTACTTC.

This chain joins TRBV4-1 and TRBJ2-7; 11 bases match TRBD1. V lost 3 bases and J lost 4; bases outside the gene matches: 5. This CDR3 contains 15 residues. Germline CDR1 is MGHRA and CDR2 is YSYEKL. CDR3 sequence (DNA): TGCGCCAGCAGCCACCCGGACAGGGGGCCGTACGAGCAGTACTTC. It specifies CASSHPDRGPYEQYF.

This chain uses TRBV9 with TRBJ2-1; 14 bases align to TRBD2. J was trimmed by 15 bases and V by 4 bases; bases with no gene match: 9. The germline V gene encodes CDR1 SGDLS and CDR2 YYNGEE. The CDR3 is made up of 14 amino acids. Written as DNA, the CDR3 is TGTGCCAGCAGCCCCTCCGGGACTAGCGGGGGACGGTTCTTC. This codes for CASSPSGTSGGRFF.

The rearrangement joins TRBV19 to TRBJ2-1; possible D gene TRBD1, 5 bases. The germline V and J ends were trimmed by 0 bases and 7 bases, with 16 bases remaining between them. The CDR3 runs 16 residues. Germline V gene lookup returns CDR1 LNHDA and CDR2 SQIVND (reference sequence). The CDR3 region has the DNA TGTGCCAGTAGTATAGAAGGGCAGGGCTTCTGGAATGAGCAGTTCTTC. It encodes CASSIEGQGFWNEQFF.

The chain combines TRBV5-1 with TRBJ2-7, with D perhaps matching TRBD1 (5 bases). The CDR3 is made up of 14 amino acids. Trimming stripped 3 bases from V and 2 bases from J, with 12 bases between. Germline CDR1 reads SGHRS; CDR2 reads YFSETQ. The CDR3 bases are TGCGCCAGCAGCTACCGCCAGGGCCCCTACGAGCAGTACTTC. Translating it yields CASSYRQGPYEQYF.